The 32 T cell receptor beta chains in this list originate from one sample, sequenced in a study of blood T cells in healthy people across ages. A second PCR of roughly 7 to 11 cycles used a sample-barcoded 5' primer and a J-beta primer mix. Via MiXCR, TCRdb re-called the 5' RACE reads, giving one row per CDR3 protein. The sample lists about 930,000 distinct CDR3 sequences, 25% to 35% seen once, with more than 8.5% in the top ten. The data were also submitted as part of a second study, on T cells of mothers and their children.

The material sequenced was blood. These receptors were obtained from a woman in her thirties or forties in good health.

This clonotype was observed a few times. The J gene is TRBJ2-2, the V gene TRBV29-1; the D gene is possibly TRBD1 (5 bases). Germline CDR1 is SQVTM and CDR2 is ANQGSEA. The CDR3 extends over 15 amino acids. The V gene lost 7 bases and the J gene lost 6 bases, with 21 bases spanning the gap. The chain's CDR3 is CSAYPAQGMAGELFF. CDR3 DNA: TGCAGCGCCTACCCGGCCCAGGGAATGGCCGGGGAGCTGTTTTTT.

This clonotype was counted at least ten times. V is TRBV3-1 and J is TRBJ1-2, with a tentative D call TRBD1 (5 bases). CDR1 LGHDT and CDR2 YNNKEL come from the germline V gene (reference sequence). The V end lost 2 bases, the J end lost 8 bases, and 12 bases lay between the germline ends. The CDR3 length is 13 residues. The CDR3 sequence is CASSQFPGAGYTF. Written as DNA, the CDR3 is TGTGCCAGCAGCCAATTCCCCGGGGCCGGCTACACCTTC.

Ten or more counts support this clonotype. This chain uses TRBV7-8 with TRBJ2-5, with a weak D call TRBD2 (6 bases). Deletions cut 5 bases from V and 2 bases from J, with 18 bases between. The CDR3 is made up of 16 amino acids. Germline CDR1 and CDR2: SGHVS and FQNEAQ. The CDR3 bases are TGTGCCAGCAGCACTCGGGGCGGGGACGTTCAAGAGACCCAGTACTTC. Translated, it gives CASSTRGGDVQETQYF.

This clonotype was recorded a few times. V is TRBV20-1 and J is TRBJ2-1; D is unclear. The germline V gene has CDR1 DFQATT and CDR2 SNEGSKA (reference sequence). Trimming pared 6 bases from V and 0 bases from J, leaving 15 bases between. The CDR3 extends over 15 amino acids. CDR3: CSARPRHSSYNEQFF. DNA of the CDR3: TGCAGTGCCCGGCCCCGACACAGCTCCTACAATGAGCAGTTCTTC.

This clonotype was counted a few times. The chain has TRBV7-2 and TRBJ1-1, with TRBD1 matching 8 bases. The CDR3 is made up of 16 amino acids. The germline CDR1 and CDR2 sequences are SGHTA and FQGNSA. V gave up 1 base and J gave up 2 bases; unmatched junction bases: 6. CDR3 DNA: TGTGCCAGCAGCTTAGTTATCGCAGGGGGCAACACTGAAGCTTTCTTT. It is translated as CASSLVIAGGNTEAFF. Full variable domain (rest looked up from reference TRBV7-2 and TRBJ1-1): GAGVSQSPSNKVTEKGKDVELRCDPISGHTALYWYRQSLGQGLEFLIYFQGNSAPDKSGLPSDRFSAERTGGSVSTLTIQRTQQEDSAVYLCASSLVIAGGNTEAFFGQGTRLTVV.

This clonotype was seen repeatedly, ten times or more. The chain has TRBV5-1 and TRBJ2-7, with no clear D. Germline V CDR1 and CDR2: SGHRS, YFSETQ. The CDR3 covers 14 residues. V was clipped by 1 base and J by 2 bases, with 10 bases between them. DNA for the CDR3: TGCGCCAGCAGCTTGTCCGAGCCCACCTACGAGCAGTACTTC. Translating gives CASSLSEPTYEQYF.

This clonotype has just a few counts. This chain joins TRBV7-3 and TRBJ2-3; D gene ambiguous. The CDR3 sequence is 14 residues long. V lost 4 bases, J lost 2 bases, and 10 bases lay in between. From germline, CDR1 is SGHTA and CDR2 FQGTGA. The CDR3, as DNA: TGTGCCAGCAGCTCTGGCCCGTTCACAGATACGCAGTATTTT. This codes for CASSSGPFTDTQYF.

This clonotype was counted only a few times. The chain joins TRBV7-2 to TRBJ1-1, with D maybe TRBD1 (6 bases). Germline CDR1 and CDR2: SGHTA and FQGNSA. The CDR3 is 12 residues long. V was trimmed by 5 bases and J by 8 bases, leaving 12 bases between them. CDR3 nucleotide sequence: TGTGCCAGCAGCCCTATGACAGGCGAAGCTTTCTTT. Translation: CASSPMTGEAFF.

This chain joins TRBV27 and TRBJ2-3; D is perhaps TRBD1 or TRBD2 (5 bases each). CDR1 is MNHEY, CDR2 SMNVEV, per germline (reference sequence). The V end lost 6 bases, the J end lost 2 bases, and 21 bases lay between the germline ends. The CDR3 length is 17 residues. The CDR3 sequence: CASSPEDRGGLTDTQYF. The CDR3 DNA sequence: TGTGCCAGCAGCCCAGAAGATCGGGGCGGACTCACAGATACGCAGTATTTT.

The V and J genes are TRBV5-8 and TRBJ2-4, with D hard to call. The J call may be in error: the DNA end matches TRBJ2-7 better. Germline V gene lookup returns CDR1 SGHTS and CDR2 YDEGEE. The CDR3 sequence is 14 residues long. The DNA for the CDR3 is TGTGCCAGCAGCTTGGTGGATGTAAACTACGAGCAGTACTTC. Protein sequence: CASSLVDVNYEQYF.

This clonotype has a count of ten or more. V gene TRBV29-1 combines with J gene TRBJ2-3; 8 bases are shared with TRBD2. This CDR3 has 15 amino acids. V shed 2 bases and J 5 bases; nucleotides not matched to a gene: 9. Per the germline V gene, CDR1 is SQVTM and CDR2 is ANQGSEA. The CDR3, as DNA: TGCAGCGTTGAAAGAGGCGGGGGGCAGGGAGATACGCAGTATTTT. It translates to CSVERGGGQGDTQYF.

The V call is TRBV15, the J call TRBJ2-1; 11 bases align to TRBD2. With the DNA end fitting TRBJ2-7 better, the J assignment may be wrong. Germline assignment: CDR1 LNHNV and CDR2 YYDKDF (reference sequence). The CDR3 is 15 amino acids. CDR3 region: CATTSGGSSYNEQYF. The CDR3 bases are TGTGCCACAACTAGCGGGGGAAGCTCCTACAATGAGCAGTACTTC.

This clonotype has a handful of counts. The V and J genes are TRBV5-1 and TRBJ1-1; D not resolved. The CDR3 totals 13 residues. Germline V lookup: CDR1 SGHRS, CDR2 YFSETQ. V gave up 4 bases and J gave up 7 bases, with 14 bases separating them. The CDR3 DNA follows: TGCGCCAGCAGCCCCGACACGGATATTGAAGCTTTCTTT. This encodes CASSPDTDIEAFF. The whole variable domain, remainder taken from reference TRBV5-1 and TRBJ1-1, is KAGVTQTPRYLIKTRGQQVTLSCSPISGHRSVSWYQQTPGQGLQFLFEYFSETQRNKGNFPGRFSGRQFSNSRSEMNVSTLELGDSALYLCASSPDTDIEAFFGQGTRLTVV.

This chain uses TRBV5-1 with TRBJ2-1; D may be TRBD1 (6 bases). Germline CDR1 and CDR2: SGHRS and YFSETQ. V lost 4 bases and J 3 bases, leaving 11 bases between the germline ends. CDR3 size: 14 residues. DNA for the CDR3: TGCGCCAGCAGCCCCACAGGGTTCTACAATGAGCAGTTCTTC. Translating gives CASSPTGFYNEQFF. Full variable domain (remainder filled in from reference TRBV5-1 and TRBJ2-1): KAGVTQTPRYLIKTRGQQVTLSCSPISGHRSVSWYQQTPGQGLQFLFEYFSETQRNKGNFPGRFSGRQFSNSRSEMNVSTLELGDSALYLCASSPTGFYNEQFFGPGTRLTVL.

The chain recombines TRBV20-1 with TRBJ2-7; D might be TRBD2 (6 bases). V dropped 3 bases and J dropped 10 bases, with 19 bases sitting between them. Germline V CDR1 and CDR2: DFQATT, SNEGSKA (reference sequence). There are 13 residues in the CDR3. CDR3 loop: CSARVAEGEAQYF. The CDR3 DNA is TGCAGTGCTAGGGTAGCGGAGGGAGAGGCCCAGTACTTC.

As for this clonotype: A single base separates this from a much larger clone, so it may be a read error. The rearrangement links TRBV28 to TRBJ2-1; TRBD2 matches at 11 bases. The CDR3 runs 14 residues. CDR1 and CDR2 from the germline V gene are MDHEN and SYDVKM. CDR3 protein: CATVTSGNYNEQLF. Written as DNA, the CDR3 is TGTGCCACCGTGACTAGCGGGAACTACAATGAGCAGCTCTTC.

This clonotype was detected many times. J is TRBJ1-2 and V is TRBV20-1; no reliable D call. The germline V and J ends were trimmed by 7 bases and 2 bases, with 11 bases remaining between them. The germline gives CDR1 DFQATT, CDR2 SNEGSKA (reference sequence). This CDR3 is 12 amino acids long. Written as DNA, the CDR3 is TGCAGTGGAACAGTTCCCAACTATGGCTACACCTTC. Its translation is CSGTVPNYGYTF.

The chain is built from TRBV5-5 and TRBJ2-3; TRBD1 aligns across 8 bases. Germline loops: CDR1 SGHKS, CDR2 YYEKEE (reference sequence). This CDR3 is 17 amino acids long. V lost 3 bases and J lost 3; bases outside the gene matches: 12. For the CDR3, the DNA is TGTGCCAGCAGCTCCCGACCTGACAGGGGATCTACAGATACGCAGTATTTT. Its translation: CASSSRPDRGSTDTQYF. Full variable domain (outside the CDR3, taken from reference TRBV5-5 and TRBJ2-3): DAGVTQSPTHLIKTRGQQVTLRCSPISGHKSVSWYQQVLGQGPQFIFQYYEKEERGRGNFPDRFSARQFPNYSSELNVNALLLGDSALYLCASSSRPDRGSTDTQYFGPGTRLTVL.

The J gene is TRBJ1-5, the V gene TRBV20-1, with D possibly matching TRBD1 (6 bases). Germline V CDR1 and CDR2: DFQATT, SNEGSKA (reference sequence). Trimming cost V 5 bases and J 2 bases, with 10 bases left between them. CDR3 length: 13 amino acids. The CDR3 DNA reads TGCAGTGCTGAGGGGGTGGGCAATCAGCCCCAGCATTTT. Protein sequence: CSAEGVGNQPQHF.

J is TRBJ2-3 and V is TRBV12-3 or TRBV12-4; 8 bases line up with TRBD2. This CDR3 is built from 16 residues. V lost 6 bases and J lost 1; bases outside the gene matches: 9. The CDR3 spells CASSPWRGAGTDTQYF. In DNA form, the CDR3 reads TGTGCCAGCAGCCCTTGGCGGGGGGCCGGCACAGATACGCAGTATTTT.

The gene calls are TRBV18 and TRBJ2-5; 9 nucleotides line up with TRBD1. The closer fit of TRBJ2-7 to the DNA end suggests the J call may be wrong. This CDR3 is 15 amino acids long. CDR1 and CDR2 from the germline V gene are KGHSH and LQKENI. The CDR3 DNA reads TGTGCCAGCTCACCCTCGGACAGGGGAAGAGGCGAGCAGTACTTC. Protein sequence: CASSPSDRGRGEQYF.

The chain joins TRBV4-2 to TRBJ2-3, with 7 bases identical to TRBD1. The CDR3 runs to 15 residues. Germline trimming cut 5 bases from V and 2 bases from J; bases unmatched to any gene: 7. Germline V gene lookup returns CDR1 LGHNA and CDR2 YNFKEQ. CDR3 sequence reads: CASSDDRVDTDTQYF. CDR3 DNA: TGTGCCAGCAGCGACGACAGGGTAGACACAGATACGCAGTATTTT.

This clonotype was seen at least ten times. This chain connects TRBV20-1 to TRBJ1-5, with unresolved D. The CDR3 consists of 13 residues. The germline CDR1 and CDR2 sequences are DFQATT and SNEGSKA (reference sequence). V lost 4 bases and J 1 base, leaving 8 bases between the germline ends. The CDR3 here is CSAKDTSNQPQHF. The CDR3 region has the DNA TGCAGTGCTAAAGACACCAGCAATCAGCCCCAGCATTTT.

V gene TRBV20-1 combines with J gene TRBJ1-1; D call uncertain. The germline V gene has CDR1 DFQATT and CDR2 SNEGSKA (reference sequence). There are 11 residues in the CDR3. Between the trimmed V and J ends, which lost 5 bases and 3 bases, there was a span of 7 bases. This chain's CDR3 is CSAASYTEAFF. CDR3 nucleotide sequence: TGCAGTGCTGCCTCCTACACTGAAGCTTTCTTT.

This clonotype showed up many times. The genes are TRBV28 and TRBJ2-7; TRBD1 matches 9 bases. V lost 7 bases to trimming and J lost 4 bases; unmatched junction nucleotides: 11. The CDR3 extends over 15 amino acids. Per the germline V gene, CDR1 is MDHEN and CDR2 is SYDVKM. CDR3 sequence: CASNLGGQGKYEQYF. DNA of the CDR3: TGTGCCAGCAACCTCGGTGGACAGGGGAAATACGAGCAGTACTTC.

The rearrangement joins TRBV2 to TRBJ1-1; D is unclear. Trimming pared 7 bases from V and 1 base from J, leaving 16 bases between. CDR3 length equals 15 residues. Germline CDR1 reads SNHLY; CDR2 reads FYNNEI. CDR3 loop: CASTFGRIENTEAFF. CDR3 DNA sequence: TGTGCCAGCACGTTCGGAAGGATAGAGAACACTGAAGCTTTCTTT.

V and J are TRBV7-6 and TRBJ2-3; a weak D match, TRBD1 (6 bases). Germline V gives CDR1 SGHVS, CDR2 FNYEAQ. Trimming removed 8 bases from V and 2 bases from J, with 11 bases in between. The CDR3 is 13 residues long. The CDR3 sequence: CASVQGPTDTQYF. CDR3 sequence (DNA): TGTGCCAGCGTACAGGGTCCCACAGATACGCAGTATTTT.

The rearrangement joins TRBV7-3 to TRBJ2-1; D possibly corresponds to TRBD2 (6 bases). CDR3 length: 15 residues. Germline-derived CDR1 and CDR2 are SGHTA and FQGTGA. V gave up 2 bases and J gave up 6 bases, with 14 bases separating them. For the CDR3, the DNA is TGTGCCAGCAGCTTATTGGGACGGGGGTCCAATGAGCAGTTCTTC. It is translated as CASSLLGRGSNEQFF.

The chain has TRBV2 and TRBJ2-3; a weak D match, TRBD1 (5 bases). CDR1 and CDR2 from the germline V gene are SNHLY and FYNNEI. CDR3 length: 13 residues. The V and J ends lost 6 bases and 2 bases respectively, with 9 bases between them. The CDR3 nucleotides read TGTGCCAGCAGCGACAGATTCACAGATACGCAGTATTTT. Its translation is CASSDRFTDTQYF.

This clonotype was detected ten times or more. The rearrangement joins TRBV29-1 to TRBJ2-3, with D maybe TRBD2 (5 bases). Germline values: CDR1 SQVTM, CDR2 ANQGSEA. The CDR3 is 14 amino acids. Between the trimmed V and J ends, which lost 2 bases and 5 bases, there was a span of 14 bases. The CDR3, as DNA: TGCAGCGTTGAACCGGAACTAGAAGGAGATACGCAGTATTTT. Residues: CSVEPELEGDTQYF.

The rearrangement links TRBV3-1 to TRBJ2-4; TRBD2 matches 8 bases. Germline V gene lookup returns CDR1 LGHDT and CDR2 YNNKEL (reference sequence). The CDR3 loop spans 15 amino acids. Trimming took 4 bases from V and 13 from J; bases not matched to a gene: 15. The DNA for the CDR3 is TGTGCCAGCAGCCTACTAAGCGGGGGATACAATGAGCAGTACTTC. Amino acids: CASSLLSGGYNEQYF.

V is TRBV7-9 and J is TRBJ1-5; D unclear. V was pared by 4 bases and J by 5 bases, with 6 bases between. CDR1 is SEHNR, CDR2 FQNEAQ, per germline (reference sequence). This CDR3 is 12 amino acids long. The CDR3 loop reads CASSYVDQPQHF. DNA of the CDR3: TGTGCCAGCAGCTATGTTGATCAGCCCCAGCATTTT.